This T cell receptor (beta chain) was captured by sequencing in a study of identical twins. The study's findings and limits: The analysis was cross-sectional rather than longitudinal within donors.

TCRdb analysed the 5' RACE reads with MiXCR anew, one entry per CDR3 protein. The sample lists 200,000 to 250,000 distinct CDR3 sequences; over 5.5% were seen once. This CDR3 spans 13 amino acids. CDR1 SQVTM and CDR2 ANQGSEA come from the germline V gene. V was pared by 3 bases and J by 4 bases, with 3 bases of the junction left unmatched. Regarding this clonotype: Its target is not known.

This sample was shared with a second study, whose subject was T cells expressing NK-cell markers. That source adds: These clonotypes additionally ranked first within the CD3+CD56-NKG2C+ fraction of four donors.

The genes are TRBV29-1 and TRBJ2-3; 8 bases agree with TRBD1. The sequencing sample was made of CD8+ T cells sorted from blood. The origin of this receptor is a woman aged 18-35 years in good health. The chain's CDR3 is CSVDRTGSDTQYF. The CDR3 bases are TGCAGCGTTGATCGGACAGGGTCAGATACGCAGTATTTT.